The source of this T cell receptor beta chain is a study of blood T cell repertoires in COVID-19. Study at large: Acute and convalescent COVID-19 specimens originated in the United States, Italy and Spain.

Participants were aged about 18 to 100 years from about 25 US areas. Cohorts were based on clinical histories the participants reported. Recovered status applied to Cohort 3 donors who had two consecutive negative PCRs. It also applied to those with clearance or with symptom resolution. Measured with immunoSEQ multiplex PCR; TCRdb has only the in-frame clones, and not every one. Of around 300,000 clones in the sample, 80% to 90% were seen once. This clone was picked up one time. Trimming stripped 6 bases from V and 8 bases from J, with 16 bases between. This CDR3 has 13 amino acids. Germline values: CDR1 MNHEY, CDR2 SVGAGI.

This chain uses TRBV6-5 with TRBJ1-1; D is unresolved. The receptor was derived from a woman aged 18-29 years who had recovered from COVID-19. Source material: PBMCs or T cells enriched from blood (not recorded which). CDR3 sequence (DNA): TGTGCCAGCAGGCCAACAGAGCGGGCGGAAGCTTTCTTT. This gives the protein CASRPTERAEAFF.